This entry lists 2 T cell receptor beta chains sequenced from one sample in a study of CD8 T cells in ankylosing spondylitis. MiXCR, applied by TCRdb to the 5' RACE reads, yields one record per CDR3 protein. The table has hundreds of thousands of distinct CDR3 sequences, about 13% seen once. No antigens are known for them. Findings and caveats of the study: Among TCR beta sequences, a motif of under ten highly homologous variants appeared characteristic of ankylosing spondylitis blood.

Sample: blood, either unsorted or a sorted T cell fraction (not recorded which). The receptor source for this set is a male donor with ankylosing spondylitis.

The CDR3 DNA follows: TGTGCCAGCAGTTCCTCCGGGTGGAGTGGCTACACCTTC. This codes for CASSSSGWSGYTF. This sequence joins TRBV6-6 and TRBJ1-2, with D uncertain. Germline values: CDR1 MNHNY, CDR2 SVGAGI (reference sequence). V was clipped by 4 bases and J by 7 bases, with 13 bases between them. The CDR3 is 13 residues long.

This chain uses TRBV20-1 with TRBJ1-6; D uncertain. With 0 bases removed from V and 6 bases from J, the gap between germline ends came to 15 bases. Germline V gene lookup returns CDR1 DFQATT and CDR2 SNEGSKA (reference sequence). This CDR3 comprises 16 residues. CDR3 sequence reads: CSARDRPGSLNSPLHF. CDR3 nucleotide sequence: TGCAGTGCTAGAGATCGGCCAGGCAGCCTTAATTCACCCCTCCACTTT.